The clone carrying this TCR beta chain was counted only a few times. The data are from a study of patients and donors after allogeneic stem cell transplantation. The germline V and J ends were trimmed by 5 bases and 1 base, with 12 bases remaining between them. The CDR3 extends over 15 amino acids. TCRdb reprocessed the RT-PCR reads via MiXCR and lists one record per CDR3 protein. The top ten clones hold 25% to 30% of a sample with approximately 170,000 distinct CDR3 sequences, about a quarter of them seen once. This receptor was obtained from a human donor who was either an allogeneic HSCT recipient or a stem cell or donor lymphocyte infusion donor (not recorded which). It is not recorded whose cells these are; they may come from a transplant donor. Input material: blood, either unsorted or a sorted T cell fraction (not recorded which). J is TRBJ1-5 and V is TRBV12-3 or TRBV12-4; D possibly corresponds to TRBD1 (6 bases). The CDR3 spells CASSLTQGSNQPQHF. The CDR3 nucleotides are TGTGCCAGCAGTCTCACGCAGGGGAGCAATCAGCCCCAGCATTTT.